These T cell receptor beta chains were read from a single sample in a study of shared clonotypes between healthy human individuals. The assay was immunoSEQ multiplex PCR, and TCRdb's table has in-frame clones only and misses some. This sample has 600,000 or so clones; about 98% occur once, and the top ten carry roughly 0.29%. The sequenced material came from naive CD8+ T cells sorted from blood. These receptors were obtained from a man between 25 and 39 years old in good health. CDR3s leave out the opening cysteine and the closing phenylalanine or tryptophan. Each record gives: CDR3 protein, D gene, V gene, J gene. D genes are given only for firm matches.

CDR3aa: ASSSLTGGDEQF
d_gene: TRBD1
v_gene: TRBV11-2
j_gene: TRBJ2-1

CDR3aa: SVDGDRGGYT
d_gene: TRBD1
v_gene: TRBV29-1
j_gene: TRBJ1-2

CDR3aa: ASGQWGYEQY
d_gene: NA
v_gene: TRBV11-2
j_gene: TRBJ2-7

CDR3aa: ASSKSTYEQY
d_gene: NA
v_gene: TRBV7-9
j_gene: TRBJ2-7

CDR3aa: ASRQGSGELF
d_gene: NA
v_gene: TRBV27
j_gene: TRBJ2-2

CDR3aa: ATSSTGTGQRNTGELF
d_gene: TRBD1
v_gene: TRBV15
j_gene: TRBJ2-2

CDR3aa: ASSLREPWADTQY
d_gene: NA
v_gene: TRBV7-8
j_gene: TRBJ2-3

CDR3aa: ASSSPAGVGEQY
d_gene: TRBD2
v_gene: TRBV7-2
j_gene: TRBJ2-7

CDR3aa: ASSLSRTGYTEAF
d_gene: NA
v_gene: TRBV27
j_gene: TRBJ1-1

CDR3aa: ASSVEGVGYEQY
d_gene: NA
v_gene: TRBV9
j_gene: TRBJ2-7

CDR3aa: ASSGLAGGPGGDTQY
d_gene: TRBD2
v_gene: TRBV7-7
j_gene: TRBJ2-3

CDR3aa: ASSEFPTSTSEETQY
d_gene: TRBD2
v_gene: TRBV2
j_gene: TRBJ2-5

CDR3aa: ASSRYNEQF
d_gene: NA
v_gene: TRBV14
j_gene: TRBJ2-1

CDR3aa: ASSPGHNTGELF
d_gene: NA
v_gene: TRBV4-3
j_gene: TRBJ2-2

CDR3aa: ASSYLGKGYEQY
d_gene: NA
v_gene: TRBV27
j_gene: TRBJ2-7

CDR3aa: ATGRGQGVGELF
d_gene: TRBD1
v_gene: TRBV6-5
j_gene: TRBJ2-2

CDR3aa: ASRSGTGDGGEQF
d_gene: TRBD1
v_gene: TRBV27
j_gene: TRBJ2-1

CDR3aa: ASSFGKGYNEQF
d_gene: NA
v_gene: TRBV5-1
j_gene: TRBJ2-1

CDR3aa: ASSFGPTYGYT
d_gene: NA
v_gene: TRBV28
j_gene: TRBJ1-2

CDR3aa: ASSLSWGKGYEQY
d_gene: NA
v_gene: TRBV27
j_gene: TRBJ2-7

CDR3aa: ASSEYYEQY
d_gene: NA
v_gene: TRBV10-2
j_gene: TRBJ2-7

CDR3aa: ASRTTGGHGYT
d_gene: TRBD1
v_gene: TRBV19
j_gene: TRBJ1-2

CDR3aa: SVGEGQREPQH
d_gene: NA
v_gene: TRBV29-1
j_gene: TRBJ1-5

CDR3aa: AWGTTRNEQF
d_gene: TRBD2
v_gene: TRBV30
j_gene: TRBJ2-1

CDR3aa: ASSVEGNAYNEQF
d_gene: NA
v_gene: TRBV9
j_gene: TRBJ2-1

CDR3aa: ASGLVGAPEAF
d_gene: NA
v_gene: TRBV5-8
j_gene: TRBJ1-1